The 9 T cell receptor beta chains in this list originate from one sample, sequenced in a study of T cells after yellow fever vaccination (dated by TCRdb to between 2018 and 2020). The meaning of the sample's treatment or condition label: live attenuated yellow fever vaccine strain. The library came from 5' RACE. TCRdb records Illumina HiSeq 2500 as the sequencer. TCRdb's own reprocessing of the public reads used fastp at Q25 and MiXCR and kept productive beta chains. Under each unique CDR3 protein, matching rows form one entry showing the most common genes and DNA. The sample data list 300,000 to 400,000 distinct CDR3 sequences, and about 8.7% of these were observed just once. In total, the top ten clones hold about a sixth of the sample. The sample consisted of PBMCs, taken on the day of the first yellow fever vaccination. The receptor source for this set is a man younger than 35 who received the YFV17D yellow fever vaccine.

The V and J genes are TRBV6-1 and TRBJ1-5; D is possibly TRBD1 (6 bases). The CDR3 sequence is 14 residues long. V lost 8 bases to trimming and J lost 4 bases, with 15 bases between them. Germline CDR1 reads MNHNS; CDR2 reads SASEGT. CDR3 in DNA: TGTGCCAGCTGGTTAGGACAGTTGAATCAGCCCCAGCATTTT. Translated, it gives CASWLGQLNQPQHF.

This clonotype was counted a few times. This sequence joins TRBV7-3 and TRBJ2-2; D may be TRBD2 (5 bases). This CDR3 comprises 15 residues. The germline V and J ends were trimmed by 1 base and 7 bases, with 13 bases remaining between them. Germline loops: CDR1 SGHTA, CDR2 FQGTGA. The CDR3: CASSLNPGWGGELFF. CDR3 nucleotides: TGTGCCAGCAGCTTAAATCCGGGATGGGGCGGGGAGCTGTTTTTT.

The rearrangement joins TRBV5-1 to TRBJ2-7, with TRBD1 identical over 7 bases. The V and J ends lost 0 bases and 6 bases, in that order; junction bases with no gene match: 6. Germline values: CDR1 SGHRS, CDR2 YFSETQ. The CDR3 loop spans 14 amino acids. Here the CDR3 reads CASSLGQGRGEQYV. The CDR3 coding sequence is TGCGCCAGCAGCTTGGGACAGGGACGAGGCGAGCAGTACGTC.

This rearrangement joins TRBV4-1 to TRBJ2-1, with 9 bases matching TRBD2. Trimming took 4 bases from V and 7 from J; bases not matched to a gene: 8. CDR3 size: 15 residues. Germline V gene lookup returns CDR1 MGHRA and CDR2 YSYEKL. The CDR3 spells CASSLWAGGGNEQFF. CDR3 sequence (DNA): TGCGCCAGCAGCCTTTGGGCGGGGGGGGGAAATGAGCAGTTCTTC.

This chain connects TRBV29-1 to TRBJ2-3; 11 bases map to TRBD1. The germline V gene has CDR1 SQVTM and CDR2 ANQGSEA. Germline trimming cut 7 bases from V and 4 bases from J; bases unmatched to any gene: 4. This CDR3 has 13 amino acids. CDR3 in amino acids: CSAGTGGSDTQYF. Written as DNA, the CDR3 is TGCAGCGCCGGGACAGGGGGTTCAGATACGCAGTATTTT.

This clonotype has more than one count but fewer than ten. This rearrangement joins TRBV24-1 to TRBJ2-1; D assignment may be TRBD1 or TRBD2 (5 bases each). CDR1 is KGHDR and CDR2 is SFDVKD in the germline V gene. V dropped 4 bases and J dropped 7 bases, with 16 bases sitting between them. This CDR3 region has 15 residues. CDR3 sequence reads: CATSDSGRDENEQFF. The CDR3 DNA reads as TGTGCCACCAGTGACTCGGGACGAGATGAAAATGAGCAGTTCTTC.

CDR3 in amino acids: CASSYSPGGATEAFF. For the CDR3, the DNA is TGTGCCAGCAGTTACTCCCCTGGGGGGGCGACTGAAGCTTTCTTT. V and J are TRBV6-5 and TRBJ1-1; a weak D match, TRBD1 (6 bases). The CDR3 is made up of 15 amino acids. Germline V gives CDR1 MNHEY, CDR2 SVGAGI. V lost 0 bases to trimming and J lost 5 bases, with 13 bases between them.

In its sample, this clonotype was seen a few times. The chain links TRBV4-2 to TRBJ2-7; the D gene is possibly TRBD2 (6 bases). CDR3 size: 13 residues. Germline loops: CDR1 LGHNA, CDR2 YNFKEQ. Trimming removed 3 bases from V and 7 bases from J, with 13 bases in between. CDR3 sequence (DNA): TGTGCCAGCAGCCAGGGATCGGGGAGGGAGCAGTACTTC. The encoded protein is CASSQGSGREQYF.

The chain recombines TRBV5-1 with TRBJ1-4; no reliable D call. Trimming cost V 4 bases and J 0 bases, with 13 bases left between them. The V gene's germline CDR1 is SGHRS and CDR2 YFSETQ. The CDR3 is made up of 16 amino acids. The CDR3 protein is CASSLTVVATNEKLFF. Written as DNA, the CDR3 is TGCGCCAGCAGCCTGACCGTAGTTGCAACTAATGAAAAACTGTTTTTT.